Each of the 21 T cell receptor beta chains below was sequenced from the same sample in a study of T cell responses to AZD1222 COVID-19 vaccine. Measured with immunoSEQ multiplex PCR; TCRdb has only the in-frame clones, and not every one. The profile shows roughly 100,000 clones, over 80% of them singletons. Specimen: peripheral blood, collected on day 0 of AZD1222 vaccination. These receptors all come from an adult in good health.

CDR3 sequence: CASSPTSDSYEQYF. CDR3 sequence (DNA): TGTGCCAGCAGCCCGACTAGCGACTCCTACGAGCAGTACTTC. The chain combines TRBV3-1 (or the pseudogene TRBV3-2) with TRBJ2-7, with TRBD2 matching 8 bases. Germline loops: CDR1 LGHDT, CDR2 YNNKEL (reference sequence). After removal of 4 bases from V and 0 bases from J, the junction contained 2 bases not matched to a gene. The CDR3 is made up of 14 amino acids.

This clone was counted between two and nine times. Here the CDR3 reads CASSETGNTEAFF. CDR3 nucleotide sequence: TGCGCCAGCAGTGAGACAGGGAACACTGAAGCTTTCTTT. The chain uses TRBV5-1 and TRBJ1-1; D might be TRBD1 (6 bases). Trimming took off 5 bases at V and 1 base at J, with 9 bases between the two ends. The CDR3 sequence is 13 residues long. In germline, CDR1 is SGHRS, CDR2 YFSETQ.

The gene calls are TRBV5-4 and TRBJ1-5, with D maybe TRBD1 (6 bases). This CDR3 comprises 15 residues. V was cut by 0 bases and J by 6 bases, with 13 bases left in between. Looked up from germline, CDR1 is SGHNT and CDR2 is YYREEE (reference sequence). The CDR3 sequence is CASSLAGTPVQPQHF. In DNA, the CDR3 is TGTGCCAGCAGCTTGGCTGGGACACCCGTTCAGCCCCAGCATTTT.

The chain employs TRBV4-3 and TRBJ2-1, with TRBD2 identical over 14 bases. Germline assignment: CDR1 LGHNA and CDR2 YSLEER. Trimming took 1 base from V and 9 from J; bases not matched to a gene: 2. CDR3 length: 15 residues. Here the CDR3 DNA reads TGCGCCAGCAGCCAAGGACTAGCGGGGGGGCCTGAGCAGTTCTTC. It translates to CASSQGLAGGPEQFF.

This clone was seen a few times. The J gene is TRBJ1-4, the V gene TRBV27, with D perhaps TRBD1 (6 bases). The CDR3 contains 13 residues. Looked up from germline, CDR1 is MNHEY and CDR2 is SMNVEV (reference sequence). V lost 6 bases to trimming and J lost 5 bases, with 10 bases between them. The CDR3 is CASSRGENEKLFF. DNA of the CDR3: TGTGCCAGCAGCAGGGGTGAGAATGAAAAACTGTTTTTT.

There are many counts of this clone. The CDR3 is CASSDSPRNEQFF. As DNA, the CDR3 is TGTGCCAGCAGTGACTCTCCCCGCAATGAGCAGTTCTTC. This sequence joins TRBV6-4 and TRBJ2-1; D gene unclear. The germline CDR1 and CDR2 sequences are MRHNA and SNTAGT. CDR3 size: 13 residues. V shed 0 bases and J shed 6 bases, with 6 bases lying between them.

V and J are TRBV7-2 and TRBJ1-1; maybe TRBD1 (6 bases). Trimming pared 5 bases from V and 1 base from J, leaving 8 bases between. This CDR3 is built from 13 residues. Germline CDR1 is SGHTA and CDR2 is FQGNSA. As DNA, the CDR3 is TGTGCCAGCAGCACACAGGGGAACACTGAAGCTTTCTTT. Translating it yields CASSTQGNTEAFF.

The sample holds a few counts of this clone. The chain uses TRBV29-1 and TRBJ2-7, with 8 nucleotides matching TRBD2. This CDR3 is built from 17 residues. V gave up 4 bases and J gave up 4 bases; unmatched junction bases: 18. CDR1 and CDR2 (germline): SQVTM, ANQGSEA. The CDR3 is CSVVVGTQRGLRYEQYF. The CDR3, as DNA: TGCAGCGTTGTGGTTGGCACGCAGCGGGGGCTTAGGTACGAGCAGTACTTC.

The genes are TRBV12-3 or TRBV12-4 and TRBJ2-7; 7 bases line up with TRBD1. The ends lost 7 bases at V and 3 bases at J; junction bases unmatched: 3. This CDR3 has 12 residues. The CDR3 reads CASIGTDYEQYF. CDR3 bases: TGTGCCAGCATCGGGACAGACTACGAGCAGTACTTC.

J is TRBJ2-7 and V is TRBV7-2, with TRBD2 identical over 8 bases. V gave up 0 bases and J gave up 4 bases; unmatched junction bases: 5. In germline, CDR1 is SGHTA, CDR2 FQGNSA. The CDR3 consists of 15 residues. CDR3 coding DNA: TGTGCCAGCAGCTTAGCTGTCGGCGGGGGGTACGAGCAGTACTTC. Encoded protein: CASSLAVGGGYEQYF.

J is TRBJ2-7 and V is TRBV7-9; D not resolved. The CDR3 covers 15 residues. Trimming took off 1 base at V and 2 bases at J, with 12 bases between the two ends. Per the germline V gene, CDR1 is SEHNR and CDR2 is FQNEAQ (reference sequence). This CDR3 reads CASSLGSADTYEQYF. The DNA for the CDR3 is TGTGCCAGCAGCTTAGGGAGTGCAGATACCTACGAGCAGTACTTC.

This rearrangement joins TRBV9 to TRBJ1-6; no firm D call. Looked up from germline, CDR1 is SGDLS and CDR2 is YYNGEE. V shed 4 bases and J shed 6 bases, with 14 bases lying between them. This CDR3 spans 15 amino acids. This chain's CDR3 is CASSQGSGFNSPLHF. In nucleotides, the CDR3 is TGTGCCAGCAGCCAAGGGTCCGGGTTTAATTCACCCCTCCACTTT.

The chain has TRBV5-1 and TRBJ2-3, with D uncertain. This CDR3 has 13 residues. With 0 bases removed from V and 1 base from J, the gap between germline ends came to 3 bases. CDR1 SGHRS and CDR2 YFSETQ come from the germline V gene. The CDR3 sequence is CASSLGGTDTQYF. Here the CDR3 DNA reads TGCGCCAGCAGCTTGGGGGGCACAGATACGCAGTATTTT.

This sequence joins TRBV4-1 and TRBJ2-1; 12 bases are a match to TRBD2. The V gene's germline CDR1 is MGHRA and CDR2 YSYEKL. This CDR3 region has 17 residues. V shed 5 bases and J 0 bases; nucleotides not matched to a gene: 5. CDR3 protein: CASSSGLAGYSYNEQFF. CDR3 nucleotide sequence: TGCGCCAGCAGCTCGGGACTAGCGGGCTACTCCTACAATGAGCAGTTCTTC.

The CDR3 region is CASSLARLAGGLETQYF. The CDR3 DNA sequence: TGTGCCAGCAGCTTAGCGAGGCTAGCGGGGGGTTTGGAGACCCAGTACTTC. The rearrangement links TRBV7-2 to TRBJ2-5; 11 nucleotides line up with TRBD2. Germline values: CDR1 SGHTA, CDR2 FQGNSA. V shed 0 bases, J shed 5 bases, and the junction held 8 bases outside the gene matches. CDR3 length: 17 amino acids.

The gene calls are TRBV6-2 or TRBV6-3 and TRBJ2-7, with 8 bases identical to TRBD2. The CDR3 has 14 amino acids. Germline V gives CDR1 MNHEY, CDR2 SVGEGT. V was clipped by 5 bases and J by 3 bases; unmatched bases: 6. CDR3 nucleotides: TGTGCCAGCAGTCGGGCCGGGACTAGCTACGAGCAGTACTTC. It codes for CASSRAGTSYEQYF.

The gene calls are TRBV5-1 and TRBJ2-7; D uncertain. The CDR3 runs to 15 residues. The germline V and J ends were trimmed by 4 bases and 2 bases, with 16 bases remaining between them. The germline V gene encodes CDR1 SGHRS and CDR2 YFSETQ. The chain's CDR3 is CASSLQGPSAYEQYF. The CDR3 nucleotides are TGCGCCAGCAGCCTACAAGGTCCATCCGCCTACGAGCAGTACTTC.

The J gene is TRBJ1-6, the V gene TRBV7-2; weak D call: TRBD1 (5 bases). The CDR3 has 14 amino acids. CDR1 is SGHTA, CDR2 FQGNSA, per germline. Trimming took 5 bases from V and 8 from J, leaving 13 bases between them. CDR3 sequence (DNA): TGTGCCAGCAGCATAAGGGACGGGGATTCACCCCTCCACTTT. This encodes CASSIRDGDSPLHF.

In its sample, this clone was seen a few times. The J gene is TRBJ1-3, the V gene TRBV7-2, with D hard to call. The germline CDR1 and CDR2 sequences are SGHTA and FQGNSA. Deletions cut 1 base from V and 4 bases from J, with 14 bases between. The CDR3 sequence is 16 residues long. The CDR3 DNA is TGTGCCAGCAGCTTAGATGGGCACCTGGTCGGAAACACCATATATTTT. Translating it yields CASSLDGHLVGNTIYF.

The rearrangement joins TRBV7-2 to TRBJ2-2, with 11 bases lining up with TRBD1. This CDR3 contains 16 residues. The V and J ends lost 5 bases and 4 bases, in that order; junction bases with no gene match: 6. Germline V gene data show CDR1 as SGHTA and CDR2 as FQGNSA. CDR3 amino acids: CASSARTGGITGELFF. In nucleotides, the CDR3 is TGTGCCAGCAGCGCCCGGACAGGGGGCATCACCGGGGAGCTGTTTTTT. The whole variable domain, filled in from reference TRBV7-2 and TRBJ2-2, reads GAGVSQSPSNKVTEKGKDVELRCDPISGHTALYWYRQSLGQGLEFLIYFQGNSAPDKSGLPSDRFSAERTGGSVSTLTIQRTQQEDSAVYLCASSARTGGITGELFFGEGSRLTVL.

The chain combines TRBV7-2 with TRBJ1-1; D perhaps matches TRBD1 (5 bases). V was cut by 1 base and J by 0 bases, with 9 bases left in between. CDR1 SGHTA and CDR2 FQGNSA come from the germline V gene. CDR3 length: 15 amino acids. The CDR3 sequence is CASSLEGTVNTEAFF. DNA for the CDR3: TGTGCCAGCAGCTTAGAGGGGACGGTGAACACTGAAGCTTTCTTT.